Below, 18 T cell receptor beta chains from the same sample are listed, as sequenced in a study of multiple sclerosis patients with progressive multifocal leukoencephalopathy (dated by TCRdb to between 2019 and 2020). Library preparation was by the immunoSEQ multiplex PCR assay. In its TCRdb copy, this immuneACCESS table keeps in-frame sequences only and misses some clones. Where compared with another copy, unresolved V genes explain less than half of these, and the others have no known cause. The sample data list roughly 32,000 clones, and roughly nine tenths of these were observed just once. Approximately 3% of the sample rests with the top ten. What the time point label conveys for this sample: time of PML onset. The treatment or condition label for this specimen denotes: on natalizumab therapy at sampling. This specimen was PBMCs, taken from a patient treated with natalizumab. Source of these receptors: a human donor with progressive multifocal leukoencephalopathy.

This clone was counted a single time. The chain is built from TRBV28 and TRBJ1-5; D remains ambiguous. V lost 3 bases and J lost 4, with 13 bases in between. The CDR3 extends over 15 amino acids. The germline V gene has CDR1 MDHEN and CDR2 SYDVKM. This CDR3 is CASSFSWVNNQPQHF. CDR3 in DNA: TGTGCCAGCAGTTTTAGTTGGGTCAATAATCAGCCCCAGCATTTT.

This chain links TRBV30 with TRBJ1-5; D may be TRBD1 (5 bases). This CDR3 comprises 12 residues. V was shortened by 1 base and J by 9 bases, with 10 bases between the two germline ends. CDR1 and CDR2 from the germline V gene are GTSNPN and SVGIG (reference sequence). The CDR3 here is CAWSAGEGPQHF. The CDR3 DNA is TGTGCCTGGAGTGCGGGGGAGGGGCCCCAGCATTTT. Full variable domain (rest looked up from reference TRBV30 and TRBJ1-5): SQTIHQWPATLVQPVGSPLSLECTVEGTSNPNLYWYRQAAGRGLQLLFYSVGIGQISSEVPQNLSASRPQDRQFILSSKKLLLSDSGFYLCAWSAGEGPQHFGDGTRLSIL.

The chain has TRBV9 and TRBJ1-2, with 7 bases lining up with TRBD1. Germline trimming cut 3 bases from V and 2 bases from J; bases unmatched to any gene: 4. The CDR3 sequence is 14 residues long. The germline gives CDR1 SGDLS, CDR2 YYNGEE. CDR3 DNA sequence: TGTGCCAGCAGCGCCACGGACAGGAACTATGGCTACACCTTC. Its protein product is CASSATDRNYGYTF. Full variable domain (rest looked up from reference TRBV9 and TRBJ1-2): DSGVTQTPKHLITATGQRVTLRCSPRSGDLSVYWYQQSLDQGLQFLIQYYNGEERAKGNILERFSAQQFPDLHSELNLSSLELGDSALYFCASSATDRNYGYTFGSGTRLTVV.

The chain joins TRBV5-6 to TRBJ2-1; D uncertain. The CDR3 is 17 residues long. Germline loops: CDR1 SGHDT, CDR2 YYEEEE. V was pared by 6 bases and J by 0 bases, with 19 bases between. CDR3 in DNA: TGTGCCAGCACCCTATCCTGGGCAGGAGCCTCCTACAATGAGCAGTTCTTC. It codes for CASTLSWAGASYNEQFF.

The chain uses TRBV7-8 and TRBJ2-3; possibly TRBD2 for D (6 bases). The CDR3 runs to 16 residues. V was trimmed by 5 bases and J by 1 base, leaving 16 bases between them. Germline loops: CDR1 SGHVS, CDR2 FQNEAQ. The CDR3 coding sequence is TGTGCCAGCAGCCCTGAGGAGCGGAGGGGCACAGATACGCAGTATTTT. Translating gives CASSPEERRGTDTQYF. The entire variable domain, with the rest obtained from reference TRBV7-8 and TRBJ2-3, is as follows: GAGVSQSPRYKVAKRGQDVALRCDPISGHVSLFWYQQALGQGPEFLTYFQNEAQLDKSGLPSDRFFAERPEGSVSTLKIQRTQQEDSAVYLCASSPEERRGTDTQYFGPGTRLTVL.

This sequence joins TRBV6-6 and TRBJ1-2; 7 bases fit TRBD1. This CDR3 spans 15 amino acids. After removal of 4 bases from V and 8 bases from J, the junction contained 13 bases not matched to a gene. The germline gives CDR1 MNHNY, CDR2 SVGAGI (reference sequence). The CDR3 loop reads CASSFAGGFSSGYTF. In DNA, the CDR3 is TGTGCCAGCAGTTTCGCAGGGGGTTTTTCGAGCGGCTACACCTTC.

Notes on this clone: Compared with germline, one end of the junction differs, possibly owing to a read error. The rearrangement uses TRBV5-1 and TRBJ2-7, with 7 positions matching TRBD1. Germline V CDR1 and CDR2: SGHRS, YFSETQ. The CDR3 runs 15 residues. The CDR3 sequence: CARSIRQGRRDEQYF. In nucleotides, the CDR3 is TGCGCCCGCAGCATTAGACAGGGAAGAAGGGACGAGCAGTACTTC. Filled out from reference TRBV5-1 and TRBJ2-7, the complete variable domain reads KAGVTQTPRYLIKTRGQQVTLSCSPISGHRSVSWYQQTPGQGLQFLFEYFSETQRNKGNFPGRFSGRQFSNSRSEMNVSTLELGDSALYLCARSIRQGRRDEQYFGPGTRLTVT.

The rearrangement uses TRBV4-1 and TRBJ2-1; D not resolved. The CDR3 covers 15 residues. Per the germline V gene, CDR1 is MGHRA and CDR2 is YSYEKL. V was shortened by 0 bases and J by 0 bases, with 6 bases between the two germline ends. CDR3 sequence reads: CASSQEPGSYNEQFF. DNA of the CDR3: TGCGCCAGCAGCCAAGAACCCGGCTCCTACAATGAGCAGTTCTTC.

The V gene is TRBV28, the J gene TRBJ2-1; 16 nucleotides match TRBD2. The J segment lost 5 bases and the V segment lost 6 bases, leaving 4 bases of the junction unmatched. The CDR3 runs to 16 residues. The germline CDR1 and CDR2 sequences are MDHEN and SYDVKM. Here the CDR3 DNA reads TGTGCCAGCAGGGGACTAGCGGGAGGGTTACACAATGAGCAGTTCTTC. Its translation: CASRGLAGGLHNEQFF.

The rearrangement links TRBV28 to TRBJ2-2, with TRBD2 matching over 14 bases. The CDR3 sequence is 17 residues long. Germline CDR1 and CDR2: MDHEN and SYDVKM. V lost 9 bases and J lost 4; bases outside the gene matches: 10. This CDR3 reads CASTGTSGSEITGELFF. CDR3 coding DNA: TGTGCCAGTACTGGGACTAGCGGGAGTGAAATCACCGGGGAGCTGTTTTTT.

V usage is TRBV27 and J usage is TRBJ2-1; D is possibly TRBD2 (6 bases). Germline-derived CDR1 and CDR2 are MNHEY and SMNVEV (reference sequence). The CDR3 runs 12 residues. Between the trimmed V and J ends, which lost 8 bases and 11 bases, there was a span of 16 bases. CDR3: CASGRNSGQQFF. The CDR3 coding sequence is TGTGCCAGCGGGAGGAACAGCGGGCAGCAGTTCTTC.

This CDR3 is CASSLKGRDEQYF. In DNA, the CDR3 is TGTGCCAGCAGTTTGAAGGGGCGCGACGAGCAGTACTTC. V usage is TRBV27 and J usage is TRBJ2-7, with a tentative D call TRBD1 (5 bases). This CDR3 comprises 13 residues. V was pared by 3 bases and J by 5 bases, with 11 bases between. Germline values: CDR1 MNHEY, CDR2 SMNVEV (reference sequence).

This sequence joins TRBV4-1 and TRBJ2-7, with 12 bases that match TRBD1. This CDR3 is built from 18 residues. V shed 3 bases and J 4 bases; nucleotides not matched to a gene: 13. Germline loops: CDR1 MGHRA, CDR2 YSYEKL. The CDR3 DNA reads TGCGCCAGCAGCCAGGGCACCGGGACAGGGGGCCCGGTTTACGAGCAGTACTTC. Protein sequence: CASSQGTGTGGPVYEQYF.

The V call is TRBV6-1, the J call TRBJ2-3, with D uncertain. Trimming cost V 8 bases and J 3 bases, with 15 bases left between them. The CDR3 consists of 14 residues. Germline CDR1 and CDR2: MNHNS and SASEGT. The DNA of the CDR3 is TGTGCCAGCCTGGGGTCCCGAGGTACAGATACGCAGTATTTT. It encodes CASLGSRGTDTQYF.

CDR3 sequence reads: CASRQGAAEQYF. The CDR3 DNA reads as TGTGCCTCGCGGCAGGGGGCCGCCGAGCAGTACTTC. The chain employs TRBV7-2 and TRBJ2-7; TRBD1 agrees at 8 bases. The germline V gene has CDR1 SGHTA and CDR2 FQGNSA. CDR3 size: 12 residues. Trimming removed 11 bases from V and 6 bases from J; junction bases left unmatched: 9.

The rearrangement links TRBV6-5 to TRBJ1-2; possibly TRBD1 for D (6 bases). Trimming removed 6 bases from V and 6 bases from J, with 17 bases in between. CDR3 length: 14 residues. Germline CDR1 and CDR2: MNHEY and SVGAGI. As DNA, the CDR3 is TGTGCCAGCAGATCGACAGGAGGGGTTAATGGCTACACCTTC. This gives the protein CASRSTGGVNGYTF.

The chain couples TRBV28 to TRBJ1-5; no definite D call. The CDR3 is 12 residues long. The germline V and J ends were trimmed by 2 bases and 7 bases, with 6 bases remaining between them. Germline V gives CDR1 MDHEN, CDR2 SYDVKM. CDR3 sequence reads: CASSLVGQPQHF. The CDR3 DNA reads TGTGCCAGCAGTTTAGTAGGGCAGCCCCAGCATTTT.

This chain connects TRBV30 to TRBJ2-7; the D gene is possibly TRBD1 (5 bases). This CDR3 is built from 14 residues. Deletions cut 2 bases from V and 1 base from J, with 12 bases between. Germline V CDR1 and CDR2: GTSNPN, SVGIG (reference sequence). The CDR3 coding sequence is TGTGCCTGGAGTCTTCGAAGGGGTTCCTACGAGCAGTACTTC. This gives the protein CAWSLRRGSYEQYF.